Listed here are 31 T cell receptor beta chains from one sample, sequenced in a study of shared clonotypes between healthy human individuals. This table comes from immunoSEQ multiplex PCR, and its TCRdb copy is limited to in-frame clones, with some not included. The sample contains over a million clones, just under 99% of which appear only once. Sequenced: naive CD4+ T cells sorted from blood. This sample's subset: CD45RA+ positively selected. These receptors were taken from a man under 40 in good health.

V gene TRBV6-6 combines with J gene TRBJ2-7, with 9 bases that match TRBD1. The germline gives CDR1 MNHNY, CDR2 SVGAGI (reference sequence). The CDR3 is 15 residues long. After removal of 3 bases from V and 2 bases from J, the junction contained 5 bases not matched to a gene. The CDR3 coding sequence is TGTGCCAGCAGTTATACCCGGACAGGGGCCTACGAGCAGTACTTC. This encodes CASSYTRTGAYEQYF.

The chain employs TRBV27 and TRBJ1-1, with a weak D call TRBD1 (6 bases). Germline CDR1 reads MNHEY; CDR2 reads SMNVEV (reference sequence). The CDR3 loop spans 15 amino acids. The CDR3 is CLPIGGARMNTEAFF. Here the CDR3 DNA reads TGTCTACCTATAGGGGGGGCGCGAATGAACACTGAAGCTTTCTTT.

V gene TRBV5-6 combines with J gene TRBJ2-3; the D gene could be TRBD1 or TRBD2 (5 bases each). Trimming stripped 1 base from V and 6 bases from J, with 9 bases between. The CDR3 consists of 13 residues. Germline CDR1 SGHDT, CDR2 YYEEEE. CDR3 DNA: TGTGCCAGCAGCTTGAACAGGAGGGATACGCAGTATTTT. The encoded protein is CASSLNRRDTQYF.

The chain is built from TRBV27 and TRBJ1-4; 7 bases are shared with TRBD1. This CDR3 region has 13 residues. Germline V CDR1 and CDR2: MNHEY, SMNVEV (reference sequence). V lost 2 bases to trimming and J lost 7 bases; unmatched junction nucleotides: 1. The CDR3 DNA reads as TGTGCCAGCAGTTTACGGACAGGTGAAAAACTGTTTTTT. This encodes CASSLRTGEKLFF. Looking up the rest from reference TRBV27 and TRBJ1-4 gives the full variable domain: EAQVTQNPRYLITVTGKKLTVTCSQNMNHEYMSWYRQDPGLGLRQIYYSMNVEVTDKGDVPEGYKVSRKEKRNFPLILESPSPNQTSLYFCASSLRTGEKLFFGSGTQLSVL.

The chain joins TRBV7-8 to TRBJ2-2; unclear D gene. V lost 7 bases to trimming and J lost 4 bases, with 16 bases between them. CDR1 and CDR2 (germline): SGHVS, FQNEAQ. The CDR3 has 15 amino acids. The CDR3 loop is CASNPVGPGTGELFF. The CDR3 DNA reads TGTGCCAGCAATCCCGTAGGTCCAGGCACCGGGGAGCTGTTTTTT.

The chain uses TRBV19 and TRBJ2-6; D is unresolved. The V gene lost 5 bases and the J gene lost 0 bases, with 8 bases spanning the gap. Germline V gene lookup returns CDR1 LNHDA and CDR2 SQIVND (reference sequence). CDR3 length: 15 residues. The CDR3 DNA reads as TGTGCCAGTAGTCTCCGGAGCTCTGGGGCCAACGTCCTGACTTTC. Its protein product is CASSLRSSGANVLTF.

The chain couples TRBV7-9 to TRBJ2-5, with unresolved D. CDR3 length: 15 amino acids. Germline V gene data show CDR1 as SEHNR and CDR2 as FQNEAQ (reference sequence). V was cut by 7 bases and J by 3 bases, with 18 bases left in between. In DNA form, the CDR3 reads TGTGCCAGCACCCTCCGGCCTTCTGGGGAAGAGACCCAGTACTTC. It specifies CASTLRPSGEETQYF.

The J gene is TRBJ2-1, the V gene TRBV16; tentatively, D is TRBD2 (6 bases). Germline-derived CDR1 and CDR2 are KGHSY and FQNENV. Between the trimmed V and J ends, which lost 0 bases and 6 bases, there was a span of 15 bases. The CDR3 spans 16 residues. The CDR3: CASSQSRGSLFNEQFF. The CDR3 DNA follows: TGTGCCAGCAGCCAATCCCGGGGGAGCCTTTTCAATGAGCAGTTCTTC.

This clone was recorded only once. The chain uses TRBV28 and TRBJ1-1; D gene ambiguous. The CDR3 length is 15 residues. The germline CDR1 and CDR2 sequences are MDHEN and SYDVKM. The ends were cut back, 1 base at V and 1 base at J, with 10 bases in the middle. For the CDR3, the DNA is TGTGCCAGCAGTTTATTTGCAGTCAAGAACACTGAAGCTTTCTTT. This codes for CASSLFAVKNTEAFF.

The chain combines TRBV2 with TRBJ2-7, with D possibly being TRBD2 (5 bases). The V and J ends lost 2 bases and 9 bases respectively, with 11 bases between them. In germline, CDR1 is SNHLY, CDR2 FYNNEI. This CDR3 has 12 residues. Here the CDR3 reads CASSERRASQYF. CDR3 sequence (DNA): TGTGCCAGCAGTGAACGGCGGGCCTCGCAGTACTTC.

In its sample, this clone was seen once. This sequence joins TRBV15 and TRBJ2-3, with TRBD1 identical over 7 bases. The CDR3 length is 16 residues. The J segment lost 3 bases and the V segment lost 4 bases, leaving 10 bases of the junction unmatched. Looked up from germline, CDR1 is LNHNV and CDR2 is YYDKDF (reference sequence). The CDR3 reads CATSTQRGRWTDTQYF. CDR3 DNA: TGTGCCACCAGCACCCAGAGGGGGCGCTGGACAGATACGCAGTATTTT.

The CDR3 protein is CASSPTGDGYGYTF. In DNA form, the CDR3 reads TGTGCCAGCTCACCAACGGGAGACGGCTATGGCTACACCTTC. The rearrangement joins TRBV18 to TRBJ1-2; D gene uncertain. V was trimmed by 2 bases and J by 4 bases, leaving 11 bases between them. The CDR3 runs to 14 residues. Germline loops: CDR1 KGHSH, CDR2 LQKENI.

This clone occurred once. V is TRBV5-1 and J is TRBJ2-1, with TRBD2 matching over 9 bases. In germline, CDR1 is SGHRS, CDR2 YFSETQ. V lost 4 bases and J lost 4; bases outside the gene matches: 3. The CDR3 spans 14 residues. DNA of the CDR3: TGCGCCAGCAGCATTAGCGGGAGTTACAATGAGCAGTTCTTC. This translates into CASSISGSYNEQFF.

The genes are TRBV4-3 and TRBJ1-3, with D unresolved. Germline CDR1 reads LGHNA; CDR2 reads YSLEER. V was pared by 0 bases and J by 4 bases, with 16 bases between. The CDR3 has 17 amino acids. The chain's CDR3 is CASSQEGSAVTGNTIYF. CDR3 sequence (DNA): TGCGCCAGCAGCCAAGAAGGTTCGGCGGTTACAGGAAACACCATATATTTT.

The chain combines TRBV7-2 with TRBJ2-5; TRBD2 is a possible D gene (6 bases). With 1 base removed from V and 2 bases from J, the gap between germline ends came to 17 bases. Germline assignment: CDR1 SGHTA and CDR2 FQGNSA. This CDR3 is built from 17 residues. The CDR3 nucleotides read TGTGCCAGCAGCTTAGTATCAGGAGGGGCCCCTCAAGAGACCCAGTACTTC. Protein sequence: CASSLVSGGAPQETQYF.

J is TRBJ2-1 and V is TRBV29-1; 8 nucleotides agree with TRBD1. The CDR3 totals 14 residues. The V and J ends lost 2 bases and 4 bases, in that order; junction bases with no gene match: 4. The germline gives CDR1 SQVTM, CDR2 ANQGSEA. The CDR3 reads CSVERQGIYNEQFF. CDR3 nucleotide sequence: TGCAGCGTTGAACGACAGGGGATATACAATGAGCAGTTCTTC.

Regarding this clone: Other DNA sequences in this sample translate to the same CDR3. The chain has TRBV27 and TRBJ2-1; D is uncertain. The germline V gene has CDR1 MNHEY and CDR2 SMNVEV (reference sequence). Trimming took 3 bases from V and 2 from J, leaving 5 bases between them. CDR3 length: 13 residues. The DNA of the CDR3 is TGTGCCAGCAGTTTTCCTCCCTACAATGAGCAGTTCTTC. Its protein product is CASSFPPYNEQFF.

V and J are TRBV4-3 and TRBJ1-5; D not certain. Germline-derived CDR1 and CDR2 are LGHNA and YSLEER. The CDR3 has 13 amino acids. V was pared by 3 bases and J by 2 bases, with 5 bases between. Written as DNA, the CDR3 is TGCGCCAGCAGCCACGATCGCAATCAGCCCCAGCATTTT. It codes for CASSHDRNQPQHF.

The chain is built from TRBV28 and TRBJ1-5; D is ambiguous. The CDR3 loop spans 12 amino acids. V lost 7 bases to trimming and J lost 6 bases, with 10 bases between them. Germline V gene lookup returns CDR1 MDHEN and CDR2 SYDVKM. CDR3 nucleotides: TGTGCCAGCATCGGTCCAAGTCAGCCCCAGCATTTT. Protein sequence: CASIGPSQPQHF. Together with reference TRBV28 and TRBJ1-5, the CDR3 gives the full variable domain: DVKVTQSSRYLVKRTGEKVFLECVQDMDHENMFWYRQDPGLGLRLIYFSYDVKMKEKGDIPEGYSVSREKKERFSLILESASTNQTSMYLCASIGPSQPQHFGDGTRLSIL.

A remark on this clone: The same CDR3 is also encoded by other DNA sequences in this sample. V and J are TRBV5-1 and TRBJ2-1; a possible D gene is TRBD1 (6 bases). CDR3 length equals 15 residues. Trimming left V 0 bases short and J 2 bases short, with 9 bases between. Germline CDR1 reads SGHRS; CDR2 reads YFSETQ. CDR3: CASSLVTGPYNEQFF. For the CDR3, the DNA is TGCGCCAGCAGCTTGGTGACAGGACCCTACAATGAGCAGTTCTTC.

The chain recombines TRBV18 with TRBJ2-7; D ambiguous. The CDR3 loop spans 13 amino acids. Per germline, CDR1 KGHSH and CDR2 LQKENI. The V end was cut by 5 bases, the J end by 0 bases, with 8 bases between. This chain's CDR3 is CASSAYSSYEQYF. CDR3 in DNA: TGTGCCAGCTCAGCATACAGCTCCTACGAGCAGTACTTC.

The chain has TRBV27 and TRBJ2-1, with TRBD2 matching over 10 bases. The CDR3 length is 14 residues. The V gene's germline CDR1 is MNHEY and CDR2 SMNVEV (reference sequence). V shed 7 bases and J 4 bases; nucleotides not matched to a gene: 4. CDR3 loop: CASTIAGGYNEQFF. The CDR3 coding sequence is TGTGCCAGCACCATAGCGGGAGGTTACAATGAGCAGTTCTTC.

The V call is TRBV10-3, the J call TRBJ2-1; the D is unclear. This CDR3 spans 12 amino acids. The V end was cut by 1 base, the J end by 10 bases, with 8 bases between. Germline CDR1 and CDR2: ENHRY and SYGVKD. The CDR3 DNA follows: TGTGCCATCAGTGAGTACCGAACGGAGCAGTTCTTC. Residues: CAISEYRTEQFF.

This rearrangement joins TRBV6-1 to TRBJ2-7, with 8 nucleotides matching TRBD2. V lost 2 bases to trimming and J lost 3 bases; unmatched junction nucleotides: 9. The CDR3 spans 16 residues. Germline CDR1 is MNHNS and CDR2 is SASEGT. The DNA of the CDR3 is TGTGCCAGCAGTGAATTTCTAGCGGGCCTAGACTACGAGCAGTACTTC. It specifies CASSEFLAGLDYEQYF.

CDR3 loop: CASSPVSGVGTEAFF. The CDR3 DNA reads TGTGCCAGCTCACCAGTCTCCGGGGTGGGCACTGAAGCTTTCTTT. The chain combines TRBV18 with TRBJ1-1; D is uncertain. Germline V lookup: CDR1 KGHSH, CDR2 LQKENI. V dropped 2 bases and J dropped 4 bases, with 14 bases sitting between them. This CDR3 contains 15 residues.

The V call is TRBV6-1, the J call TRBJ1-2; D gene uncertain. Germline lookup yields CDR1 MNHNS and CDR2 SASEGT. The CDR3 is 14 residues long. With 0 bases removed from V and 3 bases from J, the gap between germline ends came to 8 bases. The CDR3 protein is CASSEADSDYGYTF. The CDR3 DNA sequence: TGTGCCAGCAGTGAAGCGGACTCCGACTATGGCTACACCTTC.

The CDR3 reads CASSLWNRPNQPQHF. The CDR3 DNA follows: TGTGCCAGCAGTTTATGGAACAGGCCTAATCAGCCCCAGCATTTT. The chain employs TRBV28 and TRBJ1-5; D is possibly TRBD1 (5 bases). Germline lookup yields CDR1 MDHEN and CDR2 SYDVKM. Trimming took off 0 bases at V and 4 bases at J, with 10 bases between the two ends. CDR3 size: 15 residues.

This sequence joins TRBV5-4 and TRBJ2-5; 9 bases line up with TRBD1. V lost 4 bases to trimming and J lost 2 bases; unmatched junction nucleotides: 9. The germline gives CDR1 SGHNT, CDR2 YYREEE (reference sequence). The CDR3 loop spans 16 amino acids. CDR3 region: CASSEPGQGFQETQYF. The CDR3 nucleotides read TGTGCCAGCAGCGAACCGGGACAGGGATTTCAAGAGACCCAGTACTTC.

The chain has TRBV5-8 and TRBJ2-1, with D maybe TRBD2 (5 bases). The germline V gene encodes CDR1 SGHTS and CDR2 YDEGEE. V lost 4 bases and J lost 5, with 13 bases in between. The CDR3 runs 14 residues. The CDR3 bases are TGTGCCAGCAGCACGTGGGAGCAGGACAATGAGCAGTTCTTC. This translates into CASSTWEQDNEQFF.

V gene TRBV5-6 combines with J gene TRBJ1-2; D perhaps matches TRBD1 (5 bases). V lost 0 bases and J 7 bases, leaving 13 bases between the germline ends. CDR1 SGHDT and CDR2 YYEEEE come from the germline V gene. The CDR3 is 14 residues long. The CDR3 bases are TGTGCCAGCAGCTTGGCTGGCAGGGTCTCTGGCTACACCTTC. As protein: CASSLAGRVSGYTF.

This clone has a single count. In DNA, the CDR3 is TGTGCCAGCAGGAAATCCGGGACAGGGGTAACTTACACTGAAGCTTTCTTT. Amino acid sequence: CASRKSGTGVTYTEAFF. The chain is built from TRBV2 and TRBJ1-1; 10 bases match TRBD1. With V trimmed by 6 bases and J by 3 bases, 13 bases remained unmatched. The CDR3 has 17 amino acids. Germline assignment: CDR1 SNHLY and CDR2 FYNNEI.